Below, 22 T cell receptor beta chains from the same sample are listed, as sequenced in a study of neurological immune-mediated disorders. Each CDR3 protein gets one entry after TCRdb re-called the 5' RACE reads with MiXCR. This table has tens of thousands of distinct CDR3 sequences, approximately 5.1% appearing once. Sequencing used PBMCs. These receptors all come from a human donor with multiple sclerosis. The donor label of this sample is uncertain.

The table lists this clonotype with many counts. The chain carries TRBV9 and TRBJ1-2, with 11 bases matching TRBD1. CDR3 length: 17 amino acids. From germline, CDR1 is SGDLS and CDR2 YYNGEE. V dropped 4 bases and J dropped 6; count of bases not matched to a gene: 14. CDR3 in DNA: TGTGCCAGCAGCCGATACTATCGGACAGGGGGCAGCGATGGCTACACCTTC. Encoded protein: CASSRYYRTGGSDGYTF.

This clonotype was detected only a few times. The chain has TRBV20-1 and TRBJ2-1, with 7 bases that match TRBD2. The trim removed 2 bases at V and 10 bases at J, leaving 17 bases unmatched. CDR3 size: 16 residues. CDR1 DFQATT and CDR2 SNEGSKA come from the germline V gene (reference sequence). This CDR3 reads CSARLSRGGGGGEQFF. The CDR3 nucleotides read TGCAGTGCTAGACTCTCCAGAGGCGGTGGGGGAGGGGAGCAGTTCTTC.

This clonotype was observed many times. The chain uses TRBV15 and TRBJ1-2; D is unclear. The V gene lost 1 base and the J gene lost 0 bases, with 12 bases spanning the gap. This CDR3 contains 16 residues. Germline V gives CDR1 LNHNV, CDR2 YYDKDF (reference sequence). The CDR3 loop is CATSRGADLANYGYTF. CDR3 nucleotides: TGTGCCACCAGCAGAGGGGCCGATTTAGCTAACTATGGCTACACCTTC.

This clonotype came up many times. The chain combines TRBV5-1 with TRBJ1-5; D is possibly TRBD1 (5 bases). Germline loops: CDR1 SGHRS, CDR2 YFSETQ. This CDR3 contains 15 residues. Trimming pared 2 bases from V and 1 base from J, leaving 10 bases between. CDR3 residues: CASSFGGTSNQPQHF. The CDR3 DNA follows: TGCGCCAGCAGCTTTGGCGGGACGAGCAATCAGCCCCAGCATTTT.

Ten or more counts support this clonotype. V and J are TRBV18 and TRBJ1-2; D is undetermined. This CDR3 has 16 amino acids. Germline V gene lookup returns CDR1 KGHSH and CDR2 LQKENI. V lost 4 bases and J lost 8, with 23 bases in between. The CDR3 DNA sequence: TGTGCCAGCTCACTTACAGTCTACACTTCTATGGAGGGCTACACCTTC. Amino acids: CASSLTVYTSMEGYTF.

This clonotype showed up many times. The chain is built from TRBV5-1 and TRBJ2-1, with D perhaps matching TRBD1 or TRBD2 (6 bases each). The CDR3 extends over 15 amino acids. V was cut by 4 bases and J by 5 bases, with 16 bases left in between. From germline, CDR1 is SGHRS and CDR2 YFSETQ. The CDR3 bases are TGCGCCAGCAGCCCATTCGGGGGCGGGGACAATGAGCAGTTCTTC. Its translation: CASSPFGGGDNEQFF. Drawing the rest from reference TRBV5-1 and TRBJ2-1, the complete variable domain is KAGVTQTPRYLIKTRGQQVTLSCSPISGHRSVSWYQQTPGQGLQFLFEYFSETQRNKGNFPGRFSGRQFSNSRSEMNVSTLELGDSALYLCASSPFGGGDNEQFFGPGTRLTVL.

This clonotype was recorded many times. The chain carries TRBV7-2 and TRBJ2-3; 8 bases fit TRBD2. CDR1 SGHTA and CDR2 FQGNSA come from the germline V gene. V dropped 5 bases and J dropped 5; count of bases not matched to a gene: 6. The CDR3 runs to 14 residues. Here the CDR3 DNA reads TGTGCCAGCAGCCCGGGACTAGACAGAGATACGCAGTATTTT. This translates into CASSPGLDRDTQYF. Together with reference TRBV7-2 and TRBJ2-3, the CDR3 gives the full variable domain: GAGVSQSPSNKVTEKGKDVELRCDPISGHTALYWYRQSLGQGLEFLIYFQGNSAPDKSGLPSDRFSAERTGGSVSTLTIQRTQQEDSAVYLCASSPGLDRDTQYFGPGTRLTVL.

V usage is TRBV11-2 and J usage is TRBJ2-1; the match to TRBD2 covers 8 bases. The CDR3 covers 17 residues. Germline values: CDR1 SGHAT, CDR2 FQNNGV. The junction had 18 bases not matched to a gene; V was cut back by 7 bases and J by 7 bases. CDR3 DNA sequence: TGTGCCAGCACCACCCCCGTCGGAAAGCGGGGGAGGAATGAGCAGTTCTTC. This gives the protein CASTTPVGKRGRNEQFF.

The table lists this clonotype with many counts. V usage is TRBV5-4 and J usage is TRBJ1-4; no clear D gene. This CDR3 comprises 17 residues. Trimming took 0 bases from V and 0 from J, leaving 12 bases between them. CDR1 SGHNT and CDR2 YYREEE come from the germline V gene (reference sequence). The CDR3 protein is CASSLGGYTATNEKLFF. The CDR3 DNA follows: TGTGCCAGCAGCTTGGGAGGGTACACTGCAACTAATGAAAAACTGTTTTTT. The full variable domain, its missing parts supplied by reference TRBV5-4 and TRBJ1-4, is ETGVTQSPTHLIKTRGQQVTLRCSSQSGHNTVSWYQQALGQGPQFIFQYYREEENGRGNFPPRFSGLQFPNYSSELNVNALELDDSALYLCASSLGGYTATNEKLFFGSGTQLSVL.

This clonotype appeared many times. The chain uses TRBV5-1 and TRBJ1-5; tentatively, D is TRBD1 (6 bases). Germline V gives CDR1 SGHRS, CDR2 YFSETQ. The CDR3 is 15 amino acids. Trimming stripped 0 bases from V and 3 bases from J, with 10 bases between. In DNA form, the CDR3 reads TGCGCCAGCAGCTTGGCAGGGGCGAACAATCAGCCCCAGCATTTT. Protein product: CASSLAGANNQPQHF.

This clonotype has ten or more counts. The chain combines TRBV24-1 with TRBJ2-1; 9 bases agree with TRBD1. Per germline, CDR1 KGHDR and CDR2 SFDVKD. Trimming at V came to 2 bases and at J to 6 bases, leaving 7 bases not matched to a gene. CDR3 length: 16 residues. CDR3 DNA sequence: TGTGCCACCAGTGATTCACCCGGGACAGGGCGCAATGAGCAGTTCTTC. This codes for CATSDSPGTGRNEQFF.

This clonotype was observed at least ten times. V usage is TRBV3-1 and J usage is TRBJ1-4; no reliable D call. Germline CDR1 reads LGHDT; CDR2 reads YNNKEL (reference sequence). The CDR3 totals 12 residues. Trimming stripped 4 bases from V and 5 bases from J, with 5 bases between. Here the CDR3 reads CASSLRNEKLFF. CDR3 sequence (DNA): TGTGCCAGCAGCCTCCGGAATGAAAAACTGTTTTTT. The full variable domain, its missing parts supplied by reference TRBV3-1 and TRBJ1-4, is DTAVSQTPKYLVTQMGNDKSIKCEQNLGHDTMYWYKQDSKKFLKIMFSYNNKELIINETVPNRFSPKSPDKAHLNLHINSLELGDSAVYFCASSLRNEKLFFGSGTQLSVL.

In this sample, this clonotype turned up many times. V is TRBV20-1 and J is TRBJ2-1, with a possible D match to TRBD1 (6 bases). Trimming took 0 bases from V and 8 from J, leaving 14 bases between them. From germline, CDR1 is DFQATT and CDR2 SNEGSKA (reference sequence). This CDR3 is built from 14 residues. The DNA of the CDR3 is TGCAGTGCTAGAGATGCATCCTCAGGGGATGAGCAGTTCTTC. This translates into CSARDASSGDEQFF.

Of note for this clonotype: Just one base apart from a much larger clone, this may be a read error. The chain recombines TRBV5-1 with TRBJ1-6, with 7 bases that match TRBD1. Unmatched junction bases numbered 5, after V lost 7 bases and J lost 4 bases. Germline V CDR1 and CDR2: SGHRS, YFSETQ. There are 14 residues in the CDR3. CDR3 protein: CASGPGQYNSPLHF. The CDR3 nucleotides read TGCGCCAGCGGCCCGGGACAGTATAATTCACCCCTCCACTTT. Using reference TRBV5-1 and TRBJ1-6 for the parts outside the CDR3, the full variable domain is KAGVTQTPRYLIKTRGQQVTLSCSPISGHRSVSWYQQTPGQGLQFLFEYFSETQRNKGNFPGRFSGRQFSNSRSEMNVSTLELGDSALYLCASGPGQYNSPLHFGNGTRLTVT.

The CDR3: CAWTERDWISGNTIYF. CDR3 in DNA: TGTGCCTGGACGGAGAGAGATTGGATCTCTGGAAACACCATATATTTT. The chain is built from TRBV30 and TRBJ1-3; D is ambiguous. Germline CDR1 is GTSNPN and CDR2 is SVGIG (reference sequence). Deletions cut 4 bases from V and 0 bases from J, with 16 bases between. This CDR3 comprises 16 residues.

Ten or more counts support this clonotype. The rearrangement links TRBV20-1 to TRBJ2-7; 10 bases map to TRBD1. CDR3 size: 15 residues. CDR1 DFQATT and CDR2 SNEGSKA come from the germline V gene (reference sequence). The trim removed 0 bases at V and 6 bases at J, leaving 8 bases unmatched. CDR3 nucleotide sequence: TGCAGTGCTAGAGATAGGGACAGGGGTTTTGGCGAGCAGTACTTC. Protein product: CSARDRDRGFGEQYF.

This clonotype was counted at least ten times. This chain uses TRBV20-1 with TRBJ2-2; D uncertain. Germline CDR1 is DFQATT and CDR2 is SNEGSKA (reference sequence). The germline V and J ends were trimmed by 3 bases and 5 bases, with 10 bases remaining between them. This CDR3 is 13 amino acids long. The CDR3 is CSASSPATGELFF. The CDR3, as DNA: TGCAGTGCTAGTTCTCCGGCAACCGGGGAGCTGTTTTTT.

The sample holds many counts of this clonotype. This chain links TRBV12-3 or TRBV12-4 with TRBJ1-3, with 9 nucleotides matching TRBD1. CDR3 length: 18 residues. The J segment lost 0 bases and the V segment lost 5 bases, leaving 11 bases of the junction unmatched. CDR3 region: CASSPAPGQGFSGNTIYF. The CDR3 DNA follows: TGTGCCAGCAGTCCAGCCCCGGGACAGGGTTTCTCTGGAAACACCATATATTTT.

The rearrangement links TRBV10-2 to TRBJ2-3; 8 nucleotides line up with TRBD1. V was clipped by 5 bases and J by 6 bases; unmatched bases: 13. Germline CDR1 is WSHSY and CDR2 is SAAADI. The CDR3 is made up of 16 amino acids. The CDR3 sequence: CASSWTGPLLRDTQYF. DNA of the CDR3: TGCGCCAGCAGTTGGACAGGGCCTCTCCTAAGGGATACGCAGTATTTT.

This clonotype was detected many times. V and J are TRBV15 and TRBJ2-1; no definite D call. This CDR3 spans 11 amino acids. Deletions cut 4 bases from V and 4 bases from J, with 2 bases between. In germline, CDR1 is LNHNV, CDR2 YYDKDF (reference sequence). CDR3 nucleotide sequence: TGTGCCACCAGCACTTACAATGAGCAGTTCTTC. Its protein product is CATSTYNEQFF.

This clonotype was observed many times. The V and J genes are TRBV5-1 and TRBJ2-1, with 9 nucleotides matching TRBD1. Per germline, CDR1 SGHRS and CDR2 YFSETQ. V lost 4 bases and J lost 2; bases outside the gene matches: 4. The CDR3 covers 15 residues. The CDR3 sequence: CASSPRTGAYNEQFF. The DNA of the CDR3 is TGCGCCAGCAGCCCAAGGACAGGGGCCTACAATGAGCAGTTCTTC.

This clonotype showed up many times. V is TRBV5-1 and J is TRBJ2-3; tentatively, D is TRBD1 or TRBD2 (5 bases each). The V gene's germline CDR1 is SGHRS and CDR2 YFSETQ. Trimming removed 1 base at V and 0 bases at J, with 9 bases between. CDR3 length: 15 amino acids. The CDR3 loop is CASSLHRRSTDTQYF. CDR3 nucleotide sequence: TGCGCCAGCAGCTTGCACAGGAGGAGCACAGATACGCAGTATTTT.